These 4 T cell receptor beta chains originate from one sample sequenced in a study of post-analysis software for immune sequencing data. Whole-study results and caveats: When patients were compared with controls, about five TRBV segments were more frequent, TRBV5-6, TRBV5-1 and TRBV20-1 among them.

No antigens are known for them. cDNA libraries of TCR beta carried unique molecular identifiers. MiXCR, applied by TCRdb to the PCR reads, yields one record per CDR3 protein. The sample has under 200,000 distinct CDR3 sequences; approximately 29% are singletons. The sequenced material came from blood. All receptors come from a girl aged 2 to 17 with multiple sclerosis.

There are many counts of this clonotype. This chain connects TRBV5-1 to TRBJ2-4; tentatively, D is TRBD2 (6 bases). There are 14 residues in the CDR3. Trimming pared 2 bases from V and 5 bases from J, leaving 11 bases between. Germline assignment: CDR1 SGHRS and CDR2 YFSETQ. The CDR3 is CASSLFSGENIQYF. CDR3 nucleotide sequence: TGCGCCAGCAGCTTATTTTCGGGAGAAAACATTCAGTACTTC.

This clonotype was seen at least ten times. This chain joins TRBV18 and TRBJ2-7, with 7 nucleotides matching TRBD1. Per the germline V gene, CDR1 is KGHSH and CDR2 is LQKENI. The CDR3 is 14 amino acids. Trimming at V came to 6 bases and at J to 3 bases, leaving 8 bases not matched to a gene. In DNA, the CDR3 is TGTGCCAGCTCTATGGCAGGGACAGTCTACGAGCAGTACTTC. As protein: CASSMAGTVYEQYF. Filled out from reference TRBV18 and TRBJ2-7, the complete variable domain reads NAGVMQNPRHLVRRRGQEARLRCSPMKGHSHVYWYRQLPEEGLKFMVYLQKENIIDESGMPKERFSAEFPKEGPSILRIQQVVRGDSAAYFCASSMAGTVYEQYFGPGTRLTVT.

The chain joins TRBV20-1 to TRBJ2-3; D uncertain. The CDR3 is made up of 10 amino acids. Germline V gives CDR1 DFQATT, CDR2 SNEGSKA (reference sequence). V was shortened by 3 bases and J by 6 bases, with 4 bases between the two germline ends. The CDR3 bases are TGCAGTGCTAGTGGCGATACGCAGTATTTT. It specifies CSASGDTQYF.

In its sample, this clonotype was seen many times. This sequence joins TRBV6-5 and TRBJ1-4; D is ambiguous. V was shortened by 5 bases and J by 0 bases, with 13 bases between the two germline ends. Looked up from germline, CDR1 is MNHEY and CDR2 is SVGAGI. This CDR3 spans 16 amino acids. This chain's CDR3 is CASSQSRSPTNEKLFF. CDR3 bases: TGTGCCAGCAGTCAAAGCAGATCACCAACTAATGAAAAACTGTTTTTT.